The rows below give T cell receptor beta chains drawn from one sample of a study of cytomegalovirus exposure and HLA in healthy donors. Sequenced by immunoSEQ multiplex PCR; TCRdb stores in-frame clones only, minus some. The table gives under 70,000 clones; the top ten clones make up over 9% of it. The sample consisted of PBMCs. Every receptor here comes from a woman aged 25 to 39 in good health and CMV-seropositive. Both conserved end residues are part of each CDR3. The D gene is left open where the match is weak. Size is omitted from some rows. Given values are once, few, many or a class for expanded clones.

DNA: TGCAGCGTCCTAGACAGGGGAGGCGGCTACACCTTC
CDR3: CSVLDRGGGYTF
D: TRBD1
size: NA
length: 12
V: TRBV29-1
J: TRBJ1-2

DNA: TGTGCCAGCAGCTTAACGGGCGGGGGAAATGGGTACGAGCAGTACTTC
CDR3: CASSLTGGGNGYEQYF
D: TRBD2
size: NA
length: 16
V: TRBV7-2
J: TRBJ2-7

DNA: TGCAGCGTTGAAGATCCCGACAGGAGGTCCTACAATGAGCAGTTCTTC
CDR3: CSVEDPDRRSYNEQFF
D: NA
size: NA
length: 16
V: TRBV29-1
J: TRBJ2-1

DNA: TGTGCCAGCAGCTTCCAGTACGGGTACGAGCAGTACTTC
CDR3: CASSFQYGYEQYF
D: NA
size: NA
length: 13
V: TRBV7-2
J: TRBJ2-7

DNA: TGTGCCAGCAGCTTAGCCACCTACGAGCAGTACTTC
CDR3: CASSLATYEQYF
D: NA
size: NA
length: 12
V: TRBV7-8
J: TRBJ2-7

DNA: TGTGCCAGCTCACCCGGACAGGGTCGTGAAAAACTGTTTTTT
CDR3: CASSPGQGREKLFF
D: TRBD1
size: NA
length: 14
V: TRBV18
J: TRBJ1-4

DNA: TGTGCCAGCAGCTTAGGGACAGCGGATAATTCACCCCTCCACTTT
CDR3: CASSLGTADNSPLHF
D: NA
size: NA
length: 15
V: TRBV7-9
J: TRBJ1-6

DNA: TGTGCCAGTAGTGTATTAGCGGGGAGCTCCTACAATGAGCAGTTCTTC
CDR3: CASSVLAGSSYNEQFF
D: TRBD2
size: NA
length: 16
V: TRBV19
J: TRBJ2-1

DNA: TGTGCCAGCAGCCGCAGCGTCCAGAGAGCTAACTATGGCTACACCTTC
CDR3: CASSRSVQRANYGYTF
D: NA
size: NA
length: 16
V: TRBV28
J: TRBJ1-2

DNA: TGTGCCAGTAGTATAGTAAGCGGGAGGGACTACGAGCAGTACTTC
CDR3: CASSIVSGRDYEQYF
D: TRBD2
size: medium-sized
length: 15
V: TRBV19
J: TRBJ2-7

DNA: TGTGCCAGCAGCGTAGATCCCTTCCACAATGAGCAGTTCTTC
CDR3: CASSVDPFHNEQFF
D: NA
size: NA
length: 14
V: TRBV9
J: TRBJ2-1

DNA: TGTGCCAGCAGTTCGGCAGCGCAAGAGACCCAGTACTTC
CDR3: CASSSAAQETQYF
D: NA
size: NA
length: 13
V: TRBV6-1
J: TRBJ2-5

DNA: TGTGCCTGGAGTGCCGGGACAGGGGCGAGGAATACGCAGTATTTT
CDR3: CAWSAGTGARNTQYF
D: TRBD1
size: NA
length: 15
V: TRBV30
J: TRBJ2-3

DNA: TGTGCCAGCAGCCAAGGGGACTTCAGGGACATTCAGTACTTC
CDR3: CASSQGDFRDIQYF
D: NA
size: NA
length: 14
V: TRBV4-2
J: TRBJ2-4

DNA: TGTGCCAGCTCACAGGTAGCCCAAGAGACCCAGTACTTC
CDR3: CASSQVAQETQYF
D: NA
size: NA
length: 13
V: TRBV18
J: TRBJ2-5

DNA: TGCGCCAGCAGCCAAGGGTTGCCTAGCGGCTACGAGCAGTACTTC
CDR3: CASSQGLPSGYEQYF
D: TRBD2
size: NA
length: 15
V: TRBV4-1
J: TRBJ2-7

DNA: TGTGCCAGCTCACCCGGGACTAGCGGGGGCCGATCCAAGGTCGAGCAGTACTTC
CDR3: CASSPGTSGGRSKVEQYF
D: TRBD2
size: NA
length: 18
V: TRBV18
J: TRBJ2-7

DNA: TGCAGCGTTGACAGGGAGGATGGCTACACCTTC
CDR3: CSVDREDGYTF
D: NA
size: NA
length: 11
V: TRBV29-1
J: TRBJ1-2

DNA: TGTGCCAGTAGGACGCCCCGGGGGTATAGCAATCAGCCCCAGCATTTT
CDR3: CASRTPRGYSNQPQHF
D: NA
size: NA
length: 16
V: TRBV19
J: TRBJ1-5

DNA: TGTGCCTCCAGCCTGGGCCATACCTACGAGCAGTACTTC
CDR3: CASSLGHTYEQYF
D: NA
size: NA
length: 13
V: TRBV30
J: TRBJ2-7